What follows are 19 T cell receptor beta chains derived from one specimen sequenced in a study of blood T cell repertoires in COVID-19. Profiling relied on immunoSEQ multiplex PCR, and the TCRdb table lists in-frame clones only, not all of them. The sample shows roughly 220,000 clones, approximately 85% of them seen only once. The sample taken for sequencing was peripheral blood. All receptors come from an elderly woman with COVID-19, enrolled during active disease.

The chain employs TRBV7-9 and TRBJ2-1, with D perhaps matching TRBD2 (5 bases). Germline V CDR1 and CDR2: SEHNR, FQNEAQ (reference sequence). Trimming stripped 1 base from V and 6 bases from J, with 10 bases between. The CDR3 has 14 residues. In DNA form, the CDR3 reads TGTGCCAGCAGCTTAGTTGTAGAGGGCAATGAGCAGTTCTTC. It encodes CASSLVVEGNEQFF.

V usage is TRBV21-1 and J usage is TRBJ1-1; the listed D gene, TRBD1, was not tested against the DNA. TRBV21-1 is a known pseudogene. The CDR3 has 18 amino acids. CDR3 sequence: CASSKAFQDREEYTEAFF. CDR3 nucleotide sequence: TGTGCCAGCAGCAAAGCGTTTCAGGACAGGGAGGAGTACACTGAAGCTTTCTTT.

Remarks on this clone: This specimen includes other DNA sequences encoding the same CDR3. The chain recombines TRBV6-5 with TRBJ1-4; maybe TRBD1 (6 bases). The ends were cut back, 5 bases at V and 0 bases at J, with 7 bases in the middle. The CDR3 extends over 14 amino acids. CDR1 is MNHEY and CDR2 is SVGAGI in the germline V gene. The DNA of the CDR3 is TGTGCCAGCAGTAGGACAGCAACTAATGAAAAACTGTTTTTT. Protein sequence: CASSRTATNEKLFF.

The DNA for the CDR3 is TGTGCCAGCAGTGTCACTCCTAATTCACCCCTCCACTTT. This sequence encodes CASSVTPNSPLHF. The V call is TRBV2, the J call TRBJ1-6; no definite D call. CDR3 length equals 13 residues. The V end lost 4 bases, the J end lost 6 bases, and 7 bases lay between the germline ends. Germline V CDR1 and CDR2: SNHLY, FYNNEI.

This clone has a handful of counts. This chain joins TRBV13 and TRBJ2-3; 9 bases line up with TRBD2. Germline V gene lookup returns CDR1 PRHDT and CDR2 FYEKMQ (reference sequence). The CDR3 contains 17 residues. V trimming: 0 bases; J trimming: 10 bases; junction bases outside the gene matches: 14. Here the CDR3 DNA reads TGTGCCAGCAGCTTAGGCCTAACGGCGGGAGGGACCATGCCGCAGTATTTT. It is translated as CASSLGLTAGGTMPQYF.

CDR3 sequence: CASSRGRLRDGYTF. The DNA of the CDR3 is TGTGCCAGCAGCAGAGGGAGGTTAAGAGATGGCTACACCTTC. This chain joins TRBV7-2 and TRBJ1-2, with no clear D. The germline V gene encodes CDR1 SGHTA and CDR2 FQGNSA. The ends were cut back, 5 bases at V and 6 bases at J, with 16 bases in the middle. This CDR3 is 14 amino acids long.

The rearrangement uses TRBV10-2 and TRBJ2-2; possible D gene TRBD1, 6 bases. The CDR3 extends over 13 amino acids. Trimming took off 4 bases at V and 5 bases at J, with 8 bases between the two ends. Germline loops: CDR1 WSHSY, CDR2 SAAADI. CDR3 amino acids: CASSVRGTGELFF. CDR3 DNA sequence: TGCGCCAGCAGTGTCAGGGGAACCGGGGAGCTGTTTTTT.

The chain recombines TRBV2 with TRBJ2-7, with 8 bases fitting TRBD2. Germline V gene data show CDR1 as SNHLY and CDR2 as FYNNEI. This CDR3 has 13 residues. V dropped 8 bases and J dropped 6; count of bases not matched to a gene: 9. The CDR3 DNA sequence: TGTGCCAGCCAATTAGGGCTAGCGGGCGAGCAGTACTTC. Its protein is CASQLGLAGEQYF. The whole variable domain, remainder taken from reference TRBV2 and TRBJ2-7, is EPEVTQTPSHQVTQMGQEVILRCVPISNHLYFYWYRQILGQKVEFLVSFYNNEISEKSEIFDDQFSVERPDGSNFTLKIRSTKLEDSAMYFCASQLGLAGEQYFGPGTRLTVT.

As DNA, the CDR3 is TGTGCCAGCGGCGGACAGGGAGATTCACCCCTCCACTTT. It codes for CASGGQGDSPLHF. The V call is TRBV2, the J call TRBJ1-6, with 8 bases matching TRBD1. The CDR3 is made up of 13 amino acids. V shed 8 bases and J 8 bases; nucleotides not matched to a gene: 5. Germline lookup yields CDR1 SNHLY and CDR2 FYNNEI.

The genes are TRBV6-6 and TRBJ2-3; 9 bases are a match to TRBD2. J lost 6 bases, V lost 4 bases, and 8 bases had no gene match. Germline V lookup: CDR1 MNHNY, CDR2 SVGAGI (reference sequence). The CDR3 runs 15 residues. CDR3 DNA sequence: TGTGCCAGCAGTTTCTCCGTTCTAGCGGGGGATACGCAGTATTTT. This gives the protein CASSFSVLAGDTQYF.

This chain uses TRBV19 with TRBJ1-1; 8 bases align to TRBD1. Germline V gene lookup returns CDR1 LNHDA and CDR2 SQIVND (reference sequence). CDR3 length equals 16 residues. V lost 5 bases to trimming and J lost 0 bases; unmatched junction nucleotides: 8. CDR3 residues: CASSFRGLRMNTEAFF. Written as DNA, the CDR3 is TGTGCCAGTAGTTTCAGGGGGCTGAGGATGAACACTGAAGCTTTCTTT. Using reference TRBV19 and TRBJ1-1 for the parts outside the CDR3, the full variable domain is DGGITQSPKYLFRKEGQNVTLSCEQNLNHDAMYWYRQDPGQGLRLIYYSQIVNDFQKGDIAEGYSVSREKKESFPLTVTSAQKNPTAFYLCASSFRGLRMNTEAFFGQGTRLTVV.

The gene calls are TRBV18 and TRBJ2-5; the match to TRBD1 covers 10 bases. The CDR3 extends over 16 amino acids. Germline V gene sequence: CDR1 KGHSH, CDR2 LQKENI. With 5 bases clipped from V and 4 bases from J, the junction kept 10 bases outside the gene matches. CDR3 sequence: CASSWWTGGKRETQYF. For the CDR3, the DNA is TGTGCCAGCTCATGGTGGACAGGGGGAAAAAGAGAGACCCAGTACTTC.

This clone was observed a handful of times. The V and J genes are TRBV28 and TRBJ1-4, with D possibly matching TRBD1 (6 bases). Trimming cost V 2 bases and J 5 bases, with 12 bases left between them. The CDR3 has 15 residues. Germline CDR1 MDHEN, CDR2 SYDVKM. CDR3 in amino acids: CASSLGGGGNEKLFF. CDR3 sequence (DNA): TGTGCCAGCAGTTTAGGGGGGGGCGGGAATGAAAAACTGTTTTTT.

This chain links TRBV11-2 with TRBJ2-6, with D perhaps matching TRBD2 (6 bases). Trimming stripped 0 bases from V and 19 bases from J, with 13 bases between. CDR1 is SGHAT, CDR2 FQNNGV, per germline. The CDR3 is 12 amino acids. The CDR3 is CASSLDRDSVTF. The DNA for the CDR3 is TGTGCCAGCAGCTTAGATAGGGACTCCGTAACTTTC.

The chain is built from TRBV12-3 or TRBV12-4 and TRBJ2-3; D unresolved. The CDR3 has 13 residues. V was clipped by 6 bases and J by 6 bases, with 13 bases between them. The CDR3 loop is CASSQVNSDTQYF. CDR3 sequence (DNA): TGTGCCAGCAGCCAGGTCAATTCGGATACGCAGTATTTT.

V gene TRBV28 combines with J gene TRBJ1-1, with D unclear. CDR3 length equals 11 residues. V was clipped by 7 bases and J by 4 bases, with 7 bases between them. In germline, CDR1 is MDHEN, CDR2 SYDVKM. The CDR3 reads CASTSSTEAFF. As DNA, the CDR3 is TGTGCCAGCACCTCGAGCACTGAAGCTTTCTTT. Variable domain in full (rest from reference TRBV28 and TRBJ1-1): DVKVTQSSRYLVKRTGEKVFLECVQDMDHENMFWYRQDPGLGLRLIYFSYDVKMKEKGDIPEGYSVSREKKERFSLILESASTNQTSMYLCASTSSTEAFFGQGTRLTVV.

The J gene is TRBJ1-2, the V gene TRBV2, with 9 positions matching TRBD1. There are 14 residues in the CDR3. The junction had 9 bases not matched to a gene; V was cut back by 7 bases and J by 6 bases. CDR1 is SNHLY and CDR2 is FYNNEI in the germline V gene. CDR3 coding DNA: TGTGCCAGCAAAGGGACAGGGACTTGGGATGGCTACACCTTC. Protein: CASKGTGTWDGYTF.

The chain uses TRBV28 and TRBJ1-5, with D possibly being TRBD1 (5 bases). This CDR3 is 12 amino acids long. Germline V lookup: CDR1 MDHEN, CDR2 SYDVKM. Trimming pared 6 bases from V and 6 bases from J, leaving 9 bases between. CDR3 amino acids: CASRQGGQPQHF. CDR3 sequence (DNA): TGTGCCAGCAGGCAGGGTGGTCAGCCCCAGCATTTT.

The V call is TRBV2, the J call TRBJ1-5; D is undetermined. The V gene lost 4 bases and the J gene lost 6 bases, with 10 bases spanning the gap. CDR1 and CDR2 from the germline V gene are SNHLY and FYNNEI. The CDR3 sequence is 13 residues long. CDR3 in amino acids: CASSVGRSQPQHF. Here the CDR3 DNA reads TGTGCCAGCAGTGTGGGCAGAAGTCAGCCCCAGCATTTT.